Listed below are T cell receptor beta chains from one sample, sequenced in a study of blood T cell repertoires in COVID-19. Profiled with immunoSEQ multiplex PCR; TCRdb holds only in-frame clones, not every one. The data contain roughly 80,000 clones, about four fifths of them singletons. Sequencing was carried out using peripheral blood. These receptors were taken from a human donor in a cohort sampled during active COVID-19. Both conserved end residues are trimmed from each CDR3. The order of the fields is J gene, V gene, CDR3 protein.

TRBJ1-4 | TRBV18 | ASSPQGNNEKLF
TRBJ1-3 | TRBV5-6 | ASGRLISGNTIY
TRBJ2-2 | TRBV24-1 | ATSENPGTGGSTGELF
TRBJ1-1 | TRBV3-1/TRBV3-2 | ASSPWGGGDTEAF
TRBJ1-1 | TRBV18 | ASSAAGARGTEAF
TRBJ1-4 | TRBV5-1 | ASSLAGRNEKLF
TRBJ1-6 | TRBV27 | ASSLTGSPLH
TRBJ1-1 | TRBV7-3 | ASSLTHGGVTEAF
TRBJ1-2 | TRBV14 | ASSQWQGDYGYT
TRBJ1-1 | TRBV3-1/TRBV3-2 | ASSPVPGQGLNTEAF
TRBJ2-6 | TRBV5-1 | ASSLLDSGANVLT
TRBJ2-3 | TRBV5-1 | ASSLDGRGGTDTQY
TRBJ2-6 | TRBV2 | ASSGWDNPSTGANVLT
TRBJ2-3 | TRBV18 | ASSPWSDLSVSTDTQY
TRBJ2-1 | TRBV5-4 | ASSSWDRDEQF
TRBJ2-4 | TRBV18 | ASSPSGKNIQY
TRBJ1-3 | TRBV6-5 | ASRQGKGNTIY
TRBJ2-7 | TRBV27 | ASSLLGQVGYEQY
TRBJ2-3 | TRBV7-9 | ASSPRQGWADTQY
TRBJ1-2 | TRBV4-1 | ASSHPDRASYT
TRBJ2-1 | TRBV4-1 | ASSQGQKRPPRGGAPYNEQF
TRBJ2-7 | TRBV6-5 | ASSQAGGIYEQY
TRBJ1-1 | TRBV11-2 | ASSTADRVAF
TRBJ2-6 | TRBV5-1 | ASSLRTGPSGANVLT
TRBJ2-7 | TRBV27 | ASSLSGTIYEQY
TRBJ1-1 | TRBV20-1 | SASAPQNMNTEAF
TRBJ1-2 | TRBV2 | ASSETGQDGYT
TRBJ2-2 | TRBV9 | ASSVLRTGELF
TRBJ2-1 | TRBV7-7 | ASSVGTSGGNQQF
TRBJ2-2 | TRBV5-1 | ASSRGGDTGELF
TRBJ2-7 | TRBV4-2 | ASSRDLAGGVYEQY
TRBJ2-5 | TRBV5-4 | ASSRQSASGGETQY